This is a list of T cell receptor beta chains from one sample in a study of T cells after yellow fever vaccination. TCRdb recomputed calls from the 5' RACE reads with MiXCR, one row per CDR3 protein. The table shows some 390,000 distinct CDR3 sequences, with roughly a sixth occurring only once. Sequenced material: PBMCs, taken before the yellow fever booster vaccination. These receptors came from a man aged 18 to 30 who received the YFV17D yellow fever vaccine. Each CDR3 is given with its conserved first and last residue. The D gene is left open where the match is weak. Clone size is stated in some rows and not others, as once, few, many or a class when expanded.

D gene: NA
clone size: many
J gene: TRBJ1-4
V gene: TRBV15
CDR3 protein: CATSREGLNEKLFF
CDR3 DNA: TGTGCCACCAGCAGAGAGGGCCTTAATGAAAAACTGTTTTTT

D gene: NA
clone size: few
J gene: TRBJ1-1
V gene: TRBV9
CDR3 protein: CASSSLDQRNTEAFF
CDR3 DNA: TGTGCCAGCAGCTCCCTCGATCAGCGGAACACTGAAGCTTTCTTT

D gene: TRBD1
clone size: few
J gene: TRBJ1-1
V gene: TRBV20-1
CDR3 protein: CSARAGTANTEAFF
CDR3 DNA: TGCAGTGCTAGAGCAGGGACAGCTAACACTGAAGCTTTCTTT

D gene: NA
clone size: few
J gene: TRBJ1-2
V gene: TRBV12-3/TRBV12-4
CDR3 protein: CASSSGTSYGYTF
CDR3 DNA: TGTGCCAGCAGTTCCGGGACCTCCTATGGCTACACCTTC

D gene: NA
clone size: few
J gene: TRBJ1-5
V gene: TRBV10-3
CDR3 protein: CAPRGFGEGNQPQHF
CDR3 DNA: TGTGCCCCCCGGGGATTCGGGGAAGGCAATCAGCCCCAGCATTTT

D gene: NA
clone size: few
J gene: TRBJ1-1
V gene: TRBV10-2
CDR3 protein: CASTATARNTEAFF
CDR3 DNA: TGCGCCAGCACTGCTACGGCGAGGAACACTGAAGCTTTCTTT

D gene: NA
clone size: few
J gene: TRBJ2-5
V gene: TRBV3-1
CDR3 protein: CASSQGRAQETQYF
CDR3 DNA: TGTGCCAGCAGCCAGGGGCGGGCCCAAGAGACCCAGTACTTC

D gene: NA
clone size: NA
J gene: TRBJ1-1
V gene: TRBV19
CDR3 protein: CASSRGGYEAFF
CDR3 DNA: TGTGCCAGTAGTAGAGGGGGGTATGAAGCTTTCTTT

D gene: NA
clone size: NA
J gene: TRBJ2-5
V gene: TRBV12-3/TRBV12-4
CDR3 protein: CASSLETGKETQYF
CDR3 DNA: TGTGCCAGCAGTTTAGAGACTGGGAAAGAGACCCAGTACTTC

D gene: TRBD2
clone size: NA
J gene: TRBJ2-4
V gene: TRBV5-6
CDR3 protein: CASSPGLALDLTGNIQYF
CDR3 DNA: TGTGCCAGCAGCCCGGGACTAGCGTTGGACTTAACAGGAAACATTCAGTACTTC

D gene: NA
clone size: many
J gene: TRBJ2-3
V gene: TRBV12-3/TRBV12-4
CDR3 protein: CASFTTDTDTQYF
CDR3 DNA: TGTGCCAGCTTTACTACCGACACAGATACGCAGTATTTT

D gene: NA
clone size: few
J gene: TRBJ2-5
V gene: TRBV7-6
CDR3 protein: CASSLSGRIETQYF
CDR3 DNA: TGTGCCAGCAGCCTTAGCGGACGAATAGAGACCCAGTACTTC

D gene: NA
clone size: NA
J gene: TRBJ2-5
V gene: TRBV9
CDR3 protein: CASSVGAGLQETQYF
CDR3 DNA: TGTGCCAGCAGCGTAGGGGCAGGTCTCCAAGAGACCCAGTACTTC

D gene: TRBD2
clone size: few
J gene: TRBJ2-5
V gene: TRBV12-3/TRBV12-4
CDR3 protein: CASSHKTSEDQETQYF
CDR3 DNA: TGTGCCAGCAGCCATAAGACTAGCGAGGACCAAGAGACCCAGTACTTC

D gene: TRBD1
clone size: many
J gene: TRBJ1-2
V gene: TRBV20-1
CDR3 protein: CSARVTGGGYGYTF
CDR3 DNA: TGCAGTGCTAGAGTTACAGGGGGCGGCTATGGCTACACCTTC

D gene: TRBD2
clone size: few
J gene: TRBJ2-3
V gene: TRBV29-1
CDR3 protein: CSAYRGGNADTQYF
CDR3 DNA: TGCAGCGCCTATCGGGGGGGCAACGCAGATACGCAGTATTTT

D gene: TRBD2
clone size: few
J gene: TRBJ2-5
V gene: TRBV7-7
CDR3 protein: CASSLLAGVEETQYF
CDR3 DNA: TGTGCTAGCAGCTTACTAGCGGGGGTTGAAGAGACCCAGTACTTC

D gene: TRBD2
clone size: NA
J gene: TRBJ2-3
V gene: TRBV4-2
CDR3 protein: CASSQGQLAGWTDTQYF
CDR3 DNA: TGTGCCAGCAGCCAAGGCCAGCTAGCGGGGTGGACAGATACGCAGTATTTT

D gene: TRBD1
clone size: few
J gene: TRBJ2-1
V gene: TRBV5-1
CDR3 protein: CASGEQGASNEQFF
CDR3 DNA: TGCGCCAGCGGGGAGCAGGGGGCATCCAATGAGCAGTTCTTC

D gene: NA
clone size: NA
J gene: TRBJ2-2
V gene: TRBV9
CDR3 protein: CASSVRLSEELFF
CDR3 DNA: TGTGCCAGCAGCGTCAGGTTGTCCGAGGAGCTGTTTTTT

D gene: NA
clone size: few
J gene: TRBJ1-4
V gene: TRBV4-2
CDR3 protein: CASSQEEGRTSEKLFF
CDR3 DNA: TGTGCCAGCAGCCAAGAAGAGGGGAGGACGTCTGAAAAACTGTTTTTT

D gene: TRBD2
clone size: few
J gene: TRBJ2-1
V gene: TRBV7-7
CDR3 protein: CASSPGTRILNEQFF
CDR3 DNA: TGTGCTAGCAGCCCCGGGACTAGGATCCTAAATGAGCAGTTCTTC

D gene: TRBD1
clone size: NA
J gene: TRBJ2-2
V gene: TRBV27
CDR3 protein: CASSSGQGITGELFF
CDR3 DNA: TGTGCCAGCAGTTCGGGACAGGGGATCACCGGGGAGCTGTTTTTT

D gene: NA
clone size: NA
J gene: TRBJ1-2
V gene: TRBV21-1
CDR3 protein: CASSIPGDGYGYTF
CDR3 DNA: TGTGCCAGCAGCATCCCAGGGGATGGCTATGGCTACACCTTC

D gene: TRBD1
clone size: few
J gene: TRBJ2-5
V gene: TRBV4-3
CDR3 protein: CASSHRTGEGTQYF
CDR3 DNA: TGCGCCAGCAGCCACCGGACAGGGGAGGGGACCCAGTACTTC

D gene: NA
clone size: few
J gene: TRBJ1-1
V gene: TRBV5-1
CDR3 protein: CASREDRTEAFF
CDR3 DNA: TGCGCCAGCCGTGAAGACAGAACTGAAGCTTTCTTT

D gene: NA
clone size: few
J gene: TRBJ1-5
V gene: TRBV7-2
CDR3 protein: CASSLRARNQPQHF
CDR3 DNA: TGTGCCAGCAGCTTAAGAGCCCGCAATCAGCCCCAGCATTTT

D gene: NA
clone size: NA
J gene: TRBJ2-5
V gene: TRBV9
CDR3 protein: CASSVASRFQETQYF
CDR3 DNA: TGTGCCAGCAGCGTAGCATCCAGGTTCCAAGAGACCCAGTACTTC

D gene: NA
clone size: NA
J gene: TRBJ1-1
V gene: TRBV6-1
CDR3 protein: CASSKSPIGGTEAFF
CDR3 DNA: TGTGCCAGCTCTAAGTCCCCCATCGGAGGGACTGAAGCTTTCTTT

D gene: NA
clone size: NA
J gene: TRBJ1-1
V gene: TRBV15
CDR3 protein: CATSKTLTDEAFF
CDR3 DNA: TGTGCCACCAGCAAGACACTCACAGATGAAGCTTTCTTT

D gene: NA
clone size: NA
J gene: TRBJ2-7
V gene: TRBV7-9
CDR3 protein: CASSLDSDYEQYF
CDR3 DNA: TGTGCCAGCAGCTTAGACAGCGACTACGAGCAGTACTTC

D gene: NA
clone size: NA
J gene: TRBJ2-7
V gene: TRBV7-8
CDR3 protein: CASSPINRDSYEQYF
CDR3 DNA: TGTGCCAGCAGCCCTATTAACAGGGACTCCTACGAGCAGTACTTC

D gene: NA
clone size: once
J gene: TRBJ1-1
V gene: TRBV10-3
CDR3 protein: CAISESYRMNTEAFF
CDR3 DNA: TGTGCCATCAGTGAGTCATACAGGATGAACACTGAAGCTTTCTTT

D gene: NA
clone size: NA
J gene: TRBJ1-5
V gene: TRBV12-3/TRBV12-4
CDR3 protein: CASTPSRSNQPQHF
CDR3 DNA: TGTGCCAGCACCCCCTCCCGGAGCAATCAGCCCCAGCATTTT

D gene: TRBD2
clone size: few
J gene: TRBJ2-3
V gene: TRBV10-3
CDR3 protein: CAISGGAGPDTQYF
CDR3 DNA: TGTGCCATCAGCGGGGGGGCCGGTCCAGATACGCAGTATTTT

D gene: NA
clone size: few
J gene: TRBJ2-1
V gene: TRBV12-3/TRBV12-4
CDR3 protein: CASSLPGSSYNEQFF
CDR3 DNA: TGTGCCAGCAGTTTACCGGGGAGCTCCTACAATGAGCAGTTCTTC

D gene: NA
clone size: few
J gene: TRBJ1-2
V gene: TRBV3-2
CDR3 protein: CASSLKTPSIDNYGYTF
CDR3 DNA: TGTGCCAGCAGCCTAAAAACACCCAGTATAGATAACTATGGCTACACCTTC

D gene: TRBD2
clone size: few
J gene: TRBJ2-7
V gene: TRBV4-2
CDR3 protein: CASSQVTSASTYEQYF
CDR3 DNA: TGTGCCAGCAGCCAAGTCACTAGCGCCTCAACCTACGAGCAGTACTTC

D gene: NA
clone size: NA
J gene: TRBJ1-3
V gene: TRBV6-2/TRBV6-3
CDR3 protein: CASSYPGNTIYF
CDR3 DNA: TGTGCCAGCAGTTACCCTGGAAACACCATATATTTT

D gene: NA
clone size: NA
J gene: TRBJ2-5
V gene: TRBV3-1
CDR3 protein: CASSQVERETQYF
CDR3 DNA: TGTGCCAGCAGCCAAGTAGAGCGAGAGACCCAGTACTTC

D gene: NA
clone size: NA
J gene: TRBJ1-6
V gene: TRBV4-3
CDR3 protein: CASSQDGRGAKSPLHF
CDR3 DNA: TGCGCCAGCAGCCAAGACGGCCGGGGGGCGAAATCACCCCTCCACTTT

D gene: NA
clone size: few
J gene: TRBJ2-5
V gene: TRBV7-9
CDR3 protein: CASSYPNVPETQYF
CDR3 DNA: TGTGCCAGCAGCTACCCCAACGTCCCGGAGACCCAGTACTTC

D gene: NA
clone size: NA
J gene: TRBJ1-1
V gene: TRBV25-1
CDR3 protein: CASGRDITEAFF
CDR3 DNA: TGTGCCAGCGGGAGGGACATCACTGAAGCTTTCTTT

D gene: NA
clone size: few
J gene: TRBJ2-5
V gene: TRBV7-9
CDR3 protein: CASSSSEWQETQYF
CDR3 DNA: TGTGCCAGCAGCTCCTCGGAGTGGCAAGAGACCCAGTACTTC

D gene: TRBD1
clone size: few
J gene: TRBJ1-2
V gene: TRBV9
CDR3 protein: CASSVGTGYYGYTF
CDR3 DNA: TGTGCCAGCAGCGTCGGGACAGGGTACTATGGCTACACCTTC

D gene: NA
clone size: many
J gene: TRBJ2-4
V gene: TRBV20-1
CDR3 protein: CSASQLAKNIQYF
CDR3 DNA: TGCAGTGCTAGTCAGTTAGCCAAAAACATTCAGTACTTC

D gene: NA
clone size: few
J gene: TRBJ1-5
V gene: TRBV18
CDR3 protein: CASSPLGDGNQPQHF
CDR3 DNA: TGTGCCAGCTCACCTTTGGGGGATGGCAATCAGCCCCAGCATTTT

D gene: NA
clone size: NA
J gene: TRBJ2-5
V gene: TRBV5-1
CDR3 protein: CASSRERRGETQYF
CDR3 DNA: TGCGCCAGCAGCAGGGAGCGGAGGGGGGAGACCCAGTACTTC

D gene: NA
clone size: NA
J gene: TRBJ2-6
V gene: TRBV5-8
CDR3 protein: CASSLGEPSGANVLTF
CDR3 DNA: TGTGCCAGCAGCTTGGGAGAGCCGTCTGGGGCCAACGTCCTGACTTTC

D gene: NA
clone size: NA
J gene: TRBJ2-1
V gene: TRBV29-1
CDR3 protein: CSVDPGNNEQFF
CDR3 DNA: TGCAGCGTTGATCCCGGGAATAATGAGCAGTTCTTC

D gene: NA
clone size: NA
J gene: TRBJ1-6
V gene: TRBV29-1
CDR3 protein: CSAPSRRRMYNSPLHF
CDR3 DNA: TGCAGCGCCCCGAGCCGGAGACGGATGTATAATTCACCCCTCCACTTT

D gene: NA
clone size: NA
J gene: TRBJ1-1
V gene: TRBV27
CDR3 protein: CASSSGFSPTEAFF
CDR3 DNA: TGTGCCAGCAGTTCGGGGTTTTCACCGACTGAAGCTTTCTTT

D gene: NA
clone size: NA
J gene: TRBJ2-1
V gene: TRBV6-6
CDR3 protein: CASSYVGGNEQFF
CDR3 DNA: TGTGCCAGCAGTTACGTTGGGGGGAATGAGCAGTTCTTC